The 29 T cell receptor beta chains presented below share a single source sample, sequenced in a study of T-cell reconstitution after alpha-beta-depleted transplantation in children. This sample's TCRbeta library carried unique molecular identifier barcodes. TCRdb recomputed calls from the PCR reads with MiXCR, one row per CDR3 protein. The table has 610,000 or so distinct CDR3 sequences, roughly 30% seen once. The specimen was PBMCs, collected before TCRalphabeta/CD19-depleted stem cell transplant. All receptors come from a boy in the first two years of life with Wiskott-Aldrich syndrome, due to receive a stem cell transplant.

The V and J genes are TRBV12-3 or TRBV12-4 and TRBJ1-1, with D possibly matching TRBD1 (6 bases). The V and J ends lost 6 bases and 5 bases respectively, with 22 bases between them. The CDR3 consists of 16 residues. The CDR3 nucleotides read TGTGCCAGCAGACGAACAGGGTTCCGAAGGACGACTGAAGCTTTCTTT. This gives the protein CASRRTGFRRTTEAFF.

The chain uses TRBV19 and TRBJ2-5, with D perhaps TRBD1 or TRBD2 (5 bases each). V was shortened by 3 bases and J by 4 bases, with 15 bases between the two germline ends. This CDR3 region has 15 residues. Per the germline V gene, CDR1 is LNHDA and CDR2 is SQIVND (reference sequence). CDR3 protein: CASSIPGTPRETQYF. In nucleotides, the CDR3 is TGTGCCAGTAGTATCCCCGGGACCCCTCGAGAGACCCAGTACTTC.

This clonotype has only a few counts. The V gene is TRBV12-3 or TRBV12-4, the J gene TRBJ2-4, with D uncertain. The CDR3 runs 17 residues. The V end lost 5 bases, the J end lost 0 bases, and 17 bases lay between the germline ends. The CDR3 nucleotides read TGTGCCAGCAGTGTTCTTGGCAGGCTCCTAGCCAAAAACATTCAGTACTTC. This sequence encodes CASSVLGRLLAKNIQYF.

This clonotype was detected a few times. This chain connects TRBV24-1 to TRBJ2-1; no clear D gene. The CDR3 has 16 residues. Trimming stripped 1 base from V and 7 bases from J, with 16 bases between. From germline, CDR1 is KGHDR and CDR2 SFDVKD. DNA of the CDR3: TGTGCCACCAGTGATTTTCTGCTCCCAAGGGAAAATGAGCAGTTCTTC. Translation: CATSDFLLPRENEQFF.

The sample holds a few counts of this clonotype. The gene calls are TRBV12-3 or TRBV12-4 and TRBJ2-1, with D uncertain. The CDR3 has 14 amino acids. V was pared by 6 bases and J by 6 bases, with 15 bases between. The DNA of the CDR3 is TGTGCCAGCAGCTCGAAGGTGGTTGGCAATGAGCAGTTCTTC. It is translated as CASSSKVVGNEQFF.

A few counts support this clonotype. V gene TRBV5-1 combines with J gene TRBJ2-1; the D gene is possibly TRBD2 (7 bases). The CDR3 spans 16 residues. Germline assignment: CDR1 SGHRS and CDR2 YFSETQ. Trimming took off 3 bases at V and 0 bases at J, with 13 bases between the two ends. The CDR3 here is CASSWGGDPSYNEQFF. In nucleotides, the CDR3 is TGCGCCAGCAGCTGGGGGGGCGACCCCTCCTACAATGAGCAGTTCTTC. Full variable domain (rest looked up from reference TRBV5-1 and TRBJ2-1): KAGVTQTPRYLIKTRGQQVTLSCSPISGHRSVSWYQQTPGQGLQFLFEYFSETQRNKGNFPGRFSGRQFSNSRSEMNVSTLELGDSALYLCASSWGGDPSYNEQFFGPGTRLTVL.

The CDR3 DNA reads TGCGCCAGCAGCACCCGGGGAGGTTCTAGCACAGATACGCAGTATTTT. This encodes CASSTRGGSSTDTQYF. This sequence joins TRBV5-1 and TRBJ2-3; D possibly corresponds to TRBD2 (6 bases). The CDR3 spans 16 residues. The V end lost 4 bases, the J end lost 0 bases, and 15 bases lay between the germline ends. CDR1 is SGHRS, CDR2 YFSETQ, per germline. Full variable domain (missing parts from reference TRBV5-1 and TRBJ2-3): KAGVTQTPRYLIKTRGQQVTLSCSPISGHRSVSWYQQTPGQGLQFLFEYFSETQRNKGNFPGRFSGRQFSNSRSEMNVSTLELGDSALYLCASSTRGGSSTDTQYFGPGTRLTVL.

The V gene is TRBV28, the J gene TRBJ2-7, with a tentative D call TRBD2 (6 bases). Germline values: CDR1 MDHEN, CDR2 SYDVKM. The CDR3 length is 15 residues. The V and J ends lost 1 base and 3 bases respectively, with 13 bases between them. The DNA for the CDR3 is TGTGCCAGCAGTTTATTTGTAAGGACTATCTACGAGCAGTACTTC. Amino acids: CASSLFVRTIYEQYF.

The table lists this clonotype with a few counts. CDR3 bases: TGTGCCAGCAGTTTATACCTAGCGGGGGCCTACGAGCAGTACTTC. Translated: CASSLYLAGAYEQYF. The chain couples TRBV28 to TRBJ2-7; 10 bases match TRBD2. CDR3 length: 15 amino acids. Germline lookup yields CDR1 MDHEN and CDR2 SYDVKM. Losses at the gene ends were 1 base for V and 2 bases for J; bases not matched to a gene: 2.

The chain has TRBV5-1 and TRBJ2-2; D is unresolved. CDR3 length: 16 amino acids. The germline gives CDR1 SGHRS, CDR2 YFSETQ. V gave up 0 bases and J gave up 5 bases, with 14 bases separating them. CDR3 sequence (DNA): TGCGCCAGCAGCTTGGGGCACAGCCTCCTAACCGGGGAGCTGTTTTTT. Translated: CASSLGHSLLTGELFF.

This clonotype was recorded a few times. The CDR3 coding sequence is TGCGCCAGCAGTGGCCAGGGTTTGCCAGATACGCAGTATTTT. Translated: CASSGQGLPDTQYF. V gene TRBV10-2 combines with J gene TRBJ2-3, with a possible D match to TRBD1 (5 bases). The CDR3 consists of 14 residues. Germline CDR1 WSHSY, CDR2 SAAADI. Trimming pared 4 bases from V and 4 bases from J, leaving 12 bases between.

Only one count was recorded for this clonotype. The CDR3 is CASRQTSGRTGELFF. DNA for the CDR3: TGTGCCAGCAGGCAGACTAGTGGGAGGACCGGGGAGCTGTTTTTT. The rearrangement uses TRBV12-3 or TRBV12-4 and TRBJ2-2, with D perhaps matching TRBD2 (6 bases). V gave up 6 bases and J gave up 5 bases, with 16 bases separating them. The CDR3 runs to 15 residues.

The chain has TRBV18 and TRBJ2-1; D perhaps matches TRBD2 (5 bases). CDR3 length: 14 residues. Germline CDR1 is KGHSH and CDR2 is LQKENI. Trimming took 4 bases from V and 9 from J, leaving 16 bases between them. The CDR3 sequence is CASSLTTSRVEQFF. DNA for the CDR3: TGTGCCAGCTCACTGACAACGTCGCGGGTTGAGCAGTTCTTC.

The CDR3 bases are TGTGCCAGCATGATTAGGACTAGCGGGAGGATCGGAAATGAGCAGTTCTTC. This gives the protein CASMIRTSGRIGNEQFF. The chain links TRBV27 to TRBJ2-1, with 14 bases that match TRBD2. V trimming: 7 bases; J trimming: 7 bases; junction bases outside the gene matches: 12. The CDR3 sequence is 17 residues long. The germline V gene has CDR1 MNHEY and CDR2 SMNVEV (reference sequence).

The V call is TRBV4-2, the J call TRBJ2-1; TRBD2 agrees at 13 bases. V gave up 2 bases and J gave up 8 bases; unmatched junction bases: 9. The CDR3 contains 17 residues. Looked up from germline, CDR1 is LGHNA and CDR2 is YNFKEQ. In DNA form, the CDR3 reads TGTGCCAGCAGCCAATCTTGGACTAGCGGGAGTCAGGATGAGCAGTTCTTC. It specifies CASSQSWTSGSQDEQFF.

This clonotype was counted a few times. The genes are TRBV12-3 or TRBV12-4 and TRBJ1-5, with D maybe TRBD1 (6 bases). The ends were cut back, 3 bases at V and 1 base at J, with 10 bases in the middle. This CDR3 region has 15 residues. The chain's CDR3 is CASSFGQGSNQPQHF. The CDR3 DNA is TGTGCCAGCAGTTTTGGTCAGGGGAGCAATCAGCCCCAGCATTTT.

V gene TRBV20-1 combines with J gene TRBJ2-5; D is ambiguous. Trimming removed 2 bases from V and 1 base from J, with 5 bases in between. The CDR3 is 12 residues long. Per the germline V gene, CDR1 is DFQATT and CDR2 is SNEGSKA (reference sequence). Here the CDR3 reads CSARRFQETQYF. CDR3 DNA: TGCAGTGCTAGACGTTTCCAAGAGACCCAGTACTTC.

This clonotype was seen only a few times. The chain uses TRBV9 and TRBJ2-3; 8 nucleotides align to TRBD1. The CDR3 is made up of 15 amino acids. Germline-derived CDR1 and CDR2 are SGDLS and YYNGEE. V was pared by 2 bases and J by 6 bases, with 8 bases of the junction left unmatched. The CDR3 sequence: CASSVDRDSVDTQYF. The CDR3 DNA is TGTGCCAGCAGCGTGGACAGGGACAGTGTGGATACGCAGTATTTT.

A few counts support this clonotype. The rearrangement links TRBV6-1 to TRBJ1-2, with 9 bases matching TRBD1. V lost 5 bases, J lost 6 bases, and 7 bases stayed unmatched. CDR1 is MNHNS and CDR2 is SASEGT in the germline V gene. This CDR3 has 14 residues. CDR3 protein: CASSMDRGFDGYTF. CDR3 bases: TGTGCCAGCAGTATGGACAGGGGATTTGATGGCTACACCTTC.

The genes are TRBV5-1 and TRBJ2-5, with 11 positions matching TRBD2. V shed 0 bases and J 0 bases; nucleotides not matched to a gene: 1. This CDR3 spans 16 amino acids. Germline V gives CDR1 SGHRS, CDR2 YFSETQ. CDR3 nucleotide sequence: TGCGCCAGCAGCTTGGGACTAGCGGGGTACCAAGAGACCCAGTACTTC. It translates to CASSLGLAGYQETQYF.

This clonotype was detected only a few times. This rearrangement joins TRBV20-1 to TRBJ2-1, with a weak D call TRBD2 (5 bases). The V end was cut by 6 bases, the J end by 12 bases, with 15 bases between. CDR1 and CDR2 from the germline V gene are DFQATT and SNEGSKA (reference sequence). The CDR3 runs to 11 residues. This CDR3 is CSAVLVERQFF. CDR3 DNA sequence: TGCAGTGCCGTACTAGTTGAGAGGCAGTTCTTC.

This clonotype was found a few times. The V and J genes are TRBV5-1 and TRBJ2-2, with D perhaps TRBD1 (6 bases). Trimming removed 2 bases at V and 1 base at J, with 9 bases between. This CDR3 spans 15 amino acids. Germline CDR1 and CDR2: SGHRS and YFSETQ. The CDR3 bases are TGCGCCAGCAGCTTACGGACAGTGAACACCGGGGAGCTGTTTTTT. This gives the protein CASSLRTVNTGELFF.

The chain is built from TRBV12-3 or TRBV12-4 and TRBJ2-1, with 14 bases identical to TRBD2. Trimming took 5 bases from V and 10 from J; bases not matched to a gene: 7. The CDR3 is 15 residues long. The DNA for the CDR3 is TGTGCCAGCAGTCCCGGGACTAGCGGGAGAAGCGAGCAGTTCTTC. Its translation is CASSPGTSGRSEQFF.

The chain has TRBV7-6 and TRBJ2-1; 10 positions match TRBD2. The CDR3 consists of 14 residues. CDR1 and CDR2 (germline): SGHVS, FNYEAQ. J was trimmed by 7 bases and V by 8 bases; bases with no gene match: 8. CDR3 DNA sequence: TGTGCCAGCCGACTAGCGGGCCCGTGGAATGAGCAGTTCTTC. It specifies CASRLAGPWNEQFF.

The chain uses TRBV12-3 or TRBV12-4 and TRBJ2-1, with TRBD1 matching over 8 bases. The CDR3 totals 15 residues. With 3 bases clipped from V and 7 bases from J, the junction kept 8 bases outside the gene matches. In DNA, the CDR3 is TGTGCCAGCAGTTTTGGTCAGGGGGCGAGAAATGAGCAGTTCTTC. As protein: CASSFGQGARNEQFF.

The chain couples TRBV6-1 to TRBJ2-7; 15 nucleotides agree with TRBD2. The CDR3 is 13 amino acids. V shed 6 bases and J 9 bases; nucleotides not matched to a gene: 3. The germline gives CDR1 MNHNS, CDR2 SASEGT. The CDR3 here is CASRRGLAGGQYF. The CDR3 DNA is TGTGCCAGCAGAAGGGGACTAGCGGGAGGGCAGTACTTC.

The chain is built from TRBV7-3 and TRBJ2-7, with 9 bases matching TRBD2. This CDR3 comprises 14 residues. Trimming at V came to 5 bases and at J to 4 bases, leaving 6 bases not matched to a gene. The germline gives CDR1 SGHTA, CDR2 FQGTGA. The CDR3 sequence: CASSRGTSQYEQYF. The CDR3 DNA sequence: TGTGCCAGCAGCCGGGGGACTAGCCAGTACGAGCAGTACTTC.

This clonotype showed up just a few times. The V and J genes are TRBV15 and TRBJ2-7; TRBD2 might be the D (6 bases). V was cut by 0 bases and J by 0 bases, with 9 bases left in between. There are 15 residues in the CDR3. CDR1 and CDR2 from the germline V gene are LNHNV and YYDKDF (reference sequence). In DNA form, the CDR3 reads TGTGCCACCAGCAGAGATCTAGCGACCTCCTACGAGCAGTACTTC. It encodes CATSRDLATSYEQYF.

This rearrangement joins TRBV20-1 to TRBJ2-7; D may be TRBD2 (6 bases). The CDR3 loop spans 13 amino acids. Looked up from germline, CDR1 is DFQATT and CDR2 is SNEGSKA (reference sequence). The V gene lost 1 base and the J gene lost 6 bases, with 13 bases spanning the gap. CDR3: CSARGGVYAEQYF. CDR3 sequence (DNA): TGCAGTGCTAGAGGGGGGGTATACGCCGAGCAGTACTTC.